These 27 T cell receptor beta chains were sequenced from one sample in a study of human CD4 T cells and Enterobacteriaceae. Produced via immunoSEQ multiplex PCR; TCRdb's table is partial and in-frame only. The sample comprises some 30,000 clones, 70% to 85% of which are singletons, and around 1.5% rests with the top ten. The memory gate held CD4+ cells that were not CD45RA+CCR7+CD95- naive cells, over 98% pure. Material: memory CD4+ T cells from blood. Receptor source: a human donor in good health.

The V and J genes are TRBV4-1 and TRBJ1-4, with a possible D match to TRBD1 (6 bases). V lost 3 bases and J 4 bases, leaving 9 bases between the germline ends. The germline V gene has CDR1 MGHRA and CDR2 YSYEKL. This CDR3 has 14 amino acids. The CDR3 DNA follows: TGCGCCAGCAGCCAGGGACACCGTAATGAAAAACTGTTTTTT. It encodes CASSQGHRNEKLFF.

Here the CDR3 DNA reads TGTGCCAGCAGCTTTGCCTACGAGCAGTACTTC. Amino acid sequence: CASSFAYEQYF. The chain is built from TRBV4-2 and TRBJ2-7; D remains ambiguous. The CDR3 contains 11 residues. Trimming cost V 5 bases and J 2 bases, with 4 bases left between them. Germline-derived CDR1 and CDR2 are LGHNA and YNFKEQ.

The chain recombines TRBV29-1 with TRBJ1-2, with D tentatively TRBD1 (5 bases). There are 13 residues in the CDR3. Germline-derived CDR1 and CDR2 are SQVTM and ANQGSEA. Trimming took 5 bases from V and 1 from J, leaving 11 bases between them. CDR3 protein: CSVRDGVNYGYTF. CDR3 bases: TGCAGCGTTAGGGACGGGGTTAACTATGGCTACACCTTC.

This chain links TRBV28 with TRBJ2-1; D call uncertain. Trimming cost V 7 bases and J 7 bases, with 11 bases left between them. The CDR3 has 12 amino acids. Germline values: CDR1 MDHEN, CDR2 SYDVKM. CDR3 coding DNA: TGTGCCAGCACAAACTTGGAAAATGAGCAGTTCTTC. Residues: CASTNLENEQFF.

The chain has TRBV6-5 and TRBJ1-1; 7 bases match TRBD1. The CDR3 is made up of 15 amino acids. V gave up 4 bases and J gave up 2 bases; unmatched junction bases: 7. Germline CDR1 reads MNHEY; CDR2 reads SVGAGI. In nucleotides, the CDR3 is TGTGCCAGCAGTTTCATAGGGGGCCGAAACACTGAAGCTTTCTTT. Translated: CASSFIGGRNTEAFF.

CDR3 region: CSANHETGYGYTF. CDR3 DNA sequence: TGCAGCGCTAATCATGAGACAGGTTACGGCTACACCTTC. V usage is TRBV29-1 and J usage is TRBJ1-2; D perhaps matches TRBD1 (6 bases). V was pared by 7 bases and J by 8 bases, with 20 bases between. CDR1 SQVTM and CDR2 ANQGSEA come from the germline V gene. This CDR3 contains 13 residues.

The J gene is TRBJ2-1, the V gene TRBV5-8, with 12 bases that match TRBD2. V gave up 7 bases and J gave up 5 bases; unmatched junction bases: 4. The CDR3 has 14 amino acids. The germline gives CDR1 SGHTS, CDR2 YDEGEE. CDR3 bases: TGTGCCAGCGGCCGACTAGCGGGGGACAATGAGCAGTTCTTC. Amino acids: CASGRLAGDNEQFF.

The chain's CDR3 is CASSFVPQETQYF. The CDR3 DNA follows: TGCGCCAGCAGCTTTGTCCCCCAAGAGACCCAGTACTTC. The J gene is TRBJ2-5, the V gene TRBV5-1; no clear D gene. Germline V CDR1 and CDR2: SGHRS, YFSETQ. Trimming took 2 bases from V and 1 from J, leaving 6 bases between them. There are 13 residues in the CDR3.

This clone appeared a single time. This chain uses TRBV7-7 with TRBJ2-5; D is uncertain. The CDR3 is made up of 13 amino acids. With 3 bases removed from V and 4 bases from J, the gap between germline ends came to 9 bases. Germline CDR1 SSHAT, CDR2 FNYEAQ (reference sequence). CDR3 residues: CASSFGRTETQYF. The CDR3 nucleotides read TGTGCCAGCAGCTTTGGACGGACAGAGACCCAGTACTTC.

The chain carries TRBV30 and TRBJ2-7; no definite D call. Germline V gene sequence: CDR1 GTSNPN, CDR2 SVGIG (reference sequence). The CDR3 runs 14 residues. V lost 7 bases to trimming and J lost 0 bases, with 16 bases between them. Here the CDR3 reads CAYSLGLGSYEQYF. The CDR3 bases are TGTGCCTACTCTCTGGGATTAGGCTCCTACGAGCAGTACTTC. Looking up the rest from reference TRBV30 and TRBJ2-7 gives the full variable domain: SQTIHQWPATLVQPVGSPLSLECTVEGTSNPNLYWYRQAAGRGLQLLFYSVGIGQISSEVPQNLSASRPQDRQFILSSKKLLLSDSGFYLCAYSLGLGSYEQYFGPGTRLTVT.

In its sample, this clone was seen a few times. CDR3 nucleotide sequence: TGTGCCAGCAACACGCGAGGGGGCTTAGGCTACACCTTC. The encoded protein is CASNTRGGLGYTF. This chain links TRBV2 with TRBJ1-2; 7 nucleotides align to TRBD1. Germline CDR1 and CDR2: SNHLY and FYNNEI. The V and J ends lost 7 bases and 8 bases, in that order; junction bases with no gene match: 10. The CDR3 contains 13 residues.

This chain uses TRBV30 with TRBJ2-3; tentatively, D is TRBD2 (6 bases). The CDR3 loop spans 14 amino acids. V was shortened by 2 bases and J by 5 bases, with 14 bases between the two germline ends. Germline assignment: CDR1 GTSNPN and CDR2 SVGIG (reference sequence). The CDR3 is CAWSFGGGLDTQYF. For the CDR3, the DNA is TGTGCCTGGAGTTTTGGGGGAGGTTTAGATACGCAGTATTTT.

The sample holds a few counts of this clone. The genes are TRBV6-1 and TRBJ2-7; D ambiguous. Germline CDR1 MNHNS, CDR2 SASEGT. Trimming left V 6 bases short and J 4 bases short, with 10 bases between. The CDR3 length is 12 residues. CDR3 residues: CASSVDGYEQYF. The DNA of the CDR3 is TGTGCCAGCAGCGTGGACGGATACGAGCAGTACTTC.

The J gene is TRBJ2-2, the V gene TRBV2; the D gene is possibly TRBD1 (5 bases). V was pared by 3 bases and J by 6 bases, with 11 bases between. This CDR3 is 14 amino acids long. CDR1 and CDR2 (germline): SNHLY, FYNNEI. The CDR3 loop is CASSDQGYAGELFF. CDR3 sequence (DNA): TGTGCCAGCAGTGACCAGGGTTACGCCGGGGAGCTGTTTTTT.

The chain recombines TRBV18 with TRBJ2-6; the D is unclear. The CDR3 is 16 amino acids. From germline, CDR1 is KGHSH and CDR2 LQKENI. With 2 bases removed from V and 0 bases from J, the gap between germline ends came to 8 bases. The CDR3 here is CASSPSLSSGANVLTF. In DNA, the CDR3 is TGTGCCAGCTCACCATCCCTAAGCTCTGGGGCCAACGTCCTGACTTTC.

The CDR3 region has the DNA TGTGCCAGCAGCTTATTAACGAACACCGGGGAGCTGTTTTTT. This sequence encodes CASSLLTNTGELFF. V is TRBV11-2 and J is TRBJ2-2; D uncertain. V was clipped by 2 bases and J by 0 bases, with 4 bases between them. This CDR3 comprises 14 residues. Germline values: CDR1 SGHAT, CDR2 FQNNGV.

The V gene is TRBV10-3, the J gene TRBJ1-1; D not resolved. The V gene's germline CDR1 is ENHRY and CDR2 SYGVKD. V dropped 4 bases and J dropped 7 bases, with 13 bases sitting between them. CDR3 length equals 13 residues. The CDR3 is CAISGERDSEAFF. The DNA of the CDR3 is TGTGCCATCAGTGGGGAAAGGGATAGTGAAGCTTTCTTT.

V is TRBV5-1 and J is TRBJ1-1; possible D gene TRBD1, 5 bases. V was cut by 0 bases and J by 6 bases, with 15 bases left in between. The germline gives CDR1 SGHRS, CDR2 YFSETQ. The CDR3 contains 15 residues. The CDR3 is CASSLVRDSRAEAFF. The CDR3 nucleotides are TGCGCCAGCAGCTTGGTCCGGGACTCCCGAGCTGAAGCTTTCTTT.

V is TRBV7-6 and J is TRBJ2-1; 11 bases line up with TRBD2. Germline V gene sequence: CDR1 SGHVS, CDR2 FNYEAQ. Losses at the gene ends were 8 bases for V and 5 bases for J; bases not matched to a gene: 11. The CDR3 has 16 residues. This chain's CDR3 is CASSPRLAGQNNEQFF. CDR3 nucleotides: TGTGCCAGCTCTCCCCGACTAGCGGGACAGAACAATGAGCAGTTCTTC.

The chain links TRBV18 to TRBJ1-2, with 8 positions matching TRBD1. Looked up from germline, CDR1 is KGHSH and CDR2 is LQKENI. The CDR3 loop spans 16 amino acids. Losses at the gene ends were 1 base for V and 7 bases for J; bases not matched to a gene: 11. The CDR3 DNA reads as TGTGCCAGCTCACCACAGACAGGGGCAATGGATACTGGCTACACCTTC. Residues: CASSPQTGAMDTGYTF.

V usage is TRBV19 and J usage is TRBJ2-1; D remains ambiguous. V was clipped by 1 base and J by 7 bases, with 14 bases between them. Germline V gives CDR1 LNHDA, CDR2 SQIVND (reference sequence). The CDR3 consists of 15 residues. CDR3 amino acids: CASSIGGNLQNEQFF. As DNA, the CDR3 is TGTGCCAGTAGTATAGGAGGAAACCTACAGAATGAGCAGTTCTTC.

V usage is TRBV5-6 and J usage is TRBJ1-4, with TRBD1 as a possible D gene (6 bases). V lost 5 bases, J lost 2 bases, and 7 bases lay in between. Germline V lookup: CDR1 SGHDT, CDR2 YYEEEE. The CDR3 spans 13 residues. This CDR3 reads CASSQGTNEKLFF. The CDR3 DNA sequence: TGTGCCAGCAGTCAGGGGACTAATGAAAAACTGTTTTTT.

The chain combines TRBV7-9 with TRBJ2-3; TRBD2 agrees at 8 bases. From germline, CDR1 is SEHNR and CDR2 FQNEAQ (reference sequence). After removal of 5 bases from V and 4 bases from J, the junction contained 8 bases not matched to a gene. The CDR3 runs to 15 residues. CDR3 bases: TGTGCCAGCAGCCCGGGACTAGAACCCCCAGATACGCAGTATTTT. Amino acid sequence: CASSPGLEPPDTQYF.

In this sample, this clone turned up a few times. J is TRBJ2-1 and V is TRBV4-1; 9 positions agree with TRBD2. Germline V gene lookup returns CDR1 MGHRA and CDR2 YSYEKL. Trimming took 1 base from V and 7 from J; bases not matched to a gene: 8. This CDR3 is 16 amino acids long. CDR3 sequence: CASSQASRLAVNEQFF. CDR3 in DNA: TGCGCCAGCAGCCAAGCCTCCCGACTAGCGGTTAATGAGCAGTTCTTC.

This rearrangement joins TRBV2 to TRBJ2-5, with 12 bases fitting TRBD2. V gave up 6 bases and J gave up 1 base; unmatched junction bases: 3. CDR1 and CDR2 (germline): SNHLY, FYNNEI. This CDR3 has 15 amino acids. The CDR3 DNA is TGTGCCAGCAGGGTGGGACTAGCGGGCCAAGAGACCCAGTACTTC. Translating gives CASRVGLAGQETQYF.

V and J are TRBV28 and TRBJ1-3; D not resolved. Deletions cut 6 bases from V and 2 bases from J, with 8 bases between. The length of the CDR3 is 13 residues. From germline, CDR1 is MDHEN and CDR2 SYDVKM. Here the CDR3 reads CASSDSAGNTIYF. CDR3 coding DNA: TGTGCCAGCAGCGACTCGGCTGGAAACACCATATATTTT.

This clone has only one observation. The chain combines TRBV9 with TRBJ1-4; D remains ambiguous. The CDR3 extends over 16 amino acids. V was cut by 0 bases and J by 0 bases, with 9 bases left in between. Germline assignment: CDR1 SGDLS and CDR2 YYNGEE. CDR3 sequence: CASSVEGSATNEKLFF. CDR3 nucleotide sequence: TGTGCCAGCAGCGTAGAAGGGTCCGCAACTAATGAAAAACTGTTTTTT.